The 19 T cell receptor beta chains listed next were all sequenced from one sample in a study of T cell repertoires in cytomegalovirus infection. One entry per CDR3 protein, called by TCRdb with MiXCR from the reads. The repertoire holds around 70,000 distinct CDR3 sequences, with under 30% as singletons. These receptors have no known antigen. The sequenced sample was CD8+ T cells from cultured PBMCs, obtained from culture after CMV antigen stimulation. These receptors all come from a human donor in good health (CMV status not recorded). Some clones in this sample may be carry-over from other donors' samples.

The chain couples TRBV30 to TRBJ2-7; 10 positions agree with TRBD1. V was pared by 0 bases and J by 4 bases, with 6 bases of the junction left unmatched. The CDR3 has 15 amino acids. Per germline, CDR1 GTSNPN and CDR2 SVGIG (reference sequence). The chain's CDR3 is CAWSVLGDRGYEQYF. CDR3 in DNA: TGTGCCTGGAGTGTACTCGGGGACAGGGGTTACGAGCAGTACTTC.

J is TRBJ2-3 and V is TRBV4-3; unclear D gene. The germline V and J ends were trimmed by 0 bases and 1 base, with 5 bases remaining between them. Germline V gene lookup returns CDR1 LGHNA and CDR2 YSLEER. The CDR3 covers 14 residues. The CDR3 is CASSQDAGTDTQYF. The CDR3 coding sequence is TGCGCCAGCAGCCAAGATGCCGGCACAGATACGCAGTATTTT.

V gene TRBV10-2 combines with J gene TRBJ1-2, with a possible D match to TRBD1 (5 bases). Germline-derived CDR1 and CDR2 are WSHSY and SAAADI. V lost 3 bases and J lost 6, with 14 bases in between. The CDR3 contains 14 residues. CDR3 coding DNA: TGCGCCAGCAGTGACGGTAACCCCAGGGATGGCTACACCTTC. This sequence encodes CASSDGNPRDGYTF.

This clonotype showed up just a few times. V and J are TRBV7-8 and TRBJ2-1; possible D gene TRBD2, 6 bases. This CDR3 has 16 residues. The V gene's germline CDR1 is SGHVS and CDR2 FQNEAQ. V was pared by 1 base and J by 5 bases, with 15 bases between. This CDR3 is CASSLDRRERDNEQFF. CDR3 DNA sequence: TGTGCCAGCAGCTTAGATAGGCGGGAACGGGACAATGAGCAGTTCTTC.

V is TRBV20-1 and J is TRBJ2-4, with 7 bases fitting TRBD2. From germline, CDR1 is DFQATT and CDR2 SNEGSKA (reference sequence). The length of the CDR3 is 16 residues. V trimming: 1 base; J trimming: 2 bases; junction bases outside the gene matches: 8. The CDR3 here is CSARAWREITKNIQYF. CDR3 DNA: TGCAGTGCTAGAGCATGGCGGGAGATTACCAAAAACATTCAGTACTTC.

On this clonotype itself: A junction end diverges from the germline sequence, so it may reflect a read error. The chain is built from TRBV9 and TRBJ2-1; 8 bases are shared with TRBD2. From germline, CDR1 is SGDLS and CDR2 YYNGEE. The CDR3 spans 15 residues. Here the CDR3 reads CTSSSGLVSYNEQFF. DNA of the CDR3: TGTACCAGCAGCTCGGGACTAGTCTCCTACAATGAGCAGTTCTTC.

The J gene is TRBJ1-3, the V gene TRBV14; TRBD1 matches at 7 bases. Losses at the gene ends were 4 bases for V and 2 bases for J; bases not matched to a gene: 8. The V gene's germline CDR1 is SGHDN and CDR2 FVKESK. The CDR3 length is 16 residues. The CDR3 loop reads CASSRLQTGTGNTIYF. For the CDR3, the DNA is TGTGCCAGCAGCCGCCTTCAGACAGGGACTGGAAACACCATATATTTT.

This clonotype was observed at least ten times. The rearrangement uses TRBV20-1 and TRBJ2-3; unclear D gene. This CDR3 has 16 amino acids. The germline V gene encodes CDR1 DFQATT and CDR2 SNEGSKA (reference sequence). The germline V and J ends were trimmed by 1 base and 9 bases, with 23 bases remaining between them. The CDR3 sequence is CSARAPDPTIGRTQYF. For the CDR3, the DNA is TGCAGTGCTAGAGCCCCGGACCCCACTATTGGAAGGACGCAGTATTTT.

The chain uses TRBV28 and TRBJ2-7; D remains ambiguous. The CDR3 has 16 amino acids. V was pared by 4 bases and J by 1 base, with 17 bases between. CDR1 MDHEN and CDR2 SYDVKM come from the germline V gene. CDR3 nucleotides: TGTGCCAGCAGTTCCTCCGTCCTTTTAGGGTCCTACGAGCAGTACTTC. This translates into CASSSSVLLGSYEQYF.

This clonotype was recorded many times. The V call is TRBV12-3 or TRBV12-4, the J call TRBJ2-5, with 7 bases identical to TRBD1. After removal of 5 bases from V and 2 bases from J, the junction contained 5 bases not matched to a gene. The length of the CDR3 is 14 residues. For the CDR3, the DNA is TGTGCCAGCAGTACCGGGACAGTGCAAGAGACCCAGTACTTC. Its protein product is CASSTGTVQETQYF.

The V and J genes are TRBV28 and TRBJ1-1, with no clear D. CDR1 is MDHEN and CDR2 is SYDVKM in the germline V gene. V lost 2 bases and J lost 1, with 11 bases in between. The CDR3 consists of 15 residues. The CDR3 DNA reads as TGTGCCAGCAGTTTAAGTGTGGGTGCGAACACTGAAGCTTTCTTT. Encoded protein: CASSLSVGANTEAFF.

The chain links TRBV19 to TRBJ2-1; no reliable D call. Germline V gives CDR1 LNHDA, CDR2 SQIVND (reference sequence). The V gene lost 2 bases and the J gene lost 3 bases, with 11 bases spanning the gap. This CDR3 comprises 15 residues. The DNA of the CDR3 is TGTGCCAGTAGTATAAGGTGGGCAGACTACAATGAGCAGTTCTTC. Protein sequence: CASSIRWADYNEQFF.

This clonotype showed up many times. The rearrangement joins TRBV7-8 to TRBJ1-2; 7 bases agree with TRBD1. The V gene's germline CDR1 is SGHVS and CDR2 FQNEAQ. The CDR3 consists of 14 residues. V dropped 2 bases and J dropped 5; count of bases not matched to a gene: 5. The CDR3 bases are TGTGCCAGCAGCTTAACCCAGGGGGAGTATGGCTACACCTTC. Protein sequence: CASSLTQGEYGYTF.

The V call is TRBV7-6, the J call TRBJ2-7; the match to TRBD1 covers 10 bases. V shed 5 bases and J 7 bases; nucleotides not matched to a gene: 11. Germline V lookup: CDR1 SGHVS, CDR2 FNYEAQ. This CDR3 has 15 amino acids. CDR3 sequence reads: CASSPAGTGVGEQYF. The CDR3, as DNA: TGTGCCAGCAGCCCCGCCGGGACAGGGGTTGGTGAGCAGTACTTC.

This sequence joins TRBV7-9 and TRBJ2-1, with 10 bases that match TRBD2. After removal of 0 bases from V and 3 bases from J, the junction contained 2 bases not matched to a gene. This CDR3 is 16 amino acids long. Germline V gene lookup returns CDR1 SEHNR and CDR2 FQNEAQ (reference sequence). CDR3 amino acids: CASSLASGGNYNEQFF. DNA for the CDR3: TGTGCCAGCAGCTTAGCTAGCGGGGGGAACTACAATGAGCAGTTCTTC.

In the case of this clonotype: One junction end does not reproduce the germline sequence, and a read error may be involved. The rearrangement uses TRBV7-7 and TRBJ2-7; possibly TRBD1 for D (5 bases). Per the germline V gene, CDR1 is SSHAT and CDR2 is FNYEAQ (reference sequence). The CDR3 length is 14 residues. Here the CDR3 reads CASSLGIGAYEQYF. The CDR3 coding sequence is TGTGCTAGCAGCTTAGGTATAGGGGCCTACGAGCAGTACTTC.

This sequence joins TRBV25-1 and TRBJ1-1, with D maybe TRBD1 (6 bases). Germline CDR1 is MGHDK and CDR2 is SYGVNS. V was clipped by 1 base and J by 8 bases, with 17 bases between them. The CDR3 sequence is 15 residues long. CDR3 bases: TGTGCCAGCAGTGAATGGGGGCAGGGGCGAGCCGAAGCTTTCTTT. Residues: CASSEWGQGRAEAFF.

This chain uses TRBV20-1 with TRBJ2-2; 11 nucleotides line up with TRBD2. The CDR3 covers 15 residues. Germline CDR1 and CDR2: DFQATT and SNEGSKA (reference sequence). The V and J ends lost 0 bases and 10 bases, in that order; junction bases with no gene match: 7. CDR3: CSARDMLAGGVELFF. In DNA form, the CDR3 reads TGCAGTGCTAGAGATATGCTAGCGGGAGGCGTGGAGCTGTTTTTT.

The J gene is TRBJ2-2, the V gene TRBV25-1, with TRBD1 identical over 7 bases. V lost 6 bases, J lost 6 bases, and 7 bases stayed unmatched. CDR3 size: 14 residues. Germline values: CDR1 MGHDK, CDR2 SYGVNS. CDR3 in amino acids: CASRTDRAPGELFF. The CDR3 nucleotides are TGTGCCAGCAGGACAGACAGGGCCCCCGGGGAGCTGTTTTTT.